The 12 T cell receptor beta chains listed next were all sequenced from one sample in a study of cytomegalovirus exposure and HLA in healthy donors. The PCR contained 60 Vbeta and 13 Jbeta primers. Profiling relied on immunoSEQ multiplex PCR, and the TCRdb table lists in-frame clones only, not all of them. The data contain roughly 120,000 clones, 80% of them singletons. Source material: PBMCs. These receptors all stem from a man aged 25-40 years in good health and CMV-seronegative.

This chain joins TRBV4-1 and TRBJ1-1, with TRBD1 identical over 10 bases. The CDR3 is 14 residues long. Germline CDR1 is MGHRA and CDR2 is YSYEKL. Losses at the gene ends were 4 bases for V and 4 bases for J; bases not matched to a gene: 3. CDR3 loop: CASSLGTGVTEAFF. As DNA, the CDR3 is TGCGCCAGCAGCCTTGGGACAGGGGTCACTGAAGCTTTCTTT.

The CDR3 loop is CASSPTVRWEGPGTGELFF. The CDR3 DNA follows: TGTGCCAGCAGCCCCACAGTCAGATGGGAGGGCCCCGGAACCGGGGAGCTGTTTTTT. The chain is built from TRBV7-9 and TRBJ2-2; 7 bases line up with TRBD2. V was pared by 5 bases and J by 5 bases, with 20 bases of the junction left unmatched. The CDR3 totals 19 residues. CDR1 and CDR2 from the germline V gene are SEHNR and FQNEAQ (reference sequence).

The V and J genes are TRBV5-1 and TRBJ1-2; D may be TRBD1 (5 bases). The CDR3 consists of 16 residues. V shed 0 bases and J shed 1 base, with 13 bases lying between them. Germline V gene lookup returns CDR1 SGHRS and CDR2 YFSETQ. As DNA, the CDR3 is TGCGCCAGCAGCTTGGAAGCAGGGATTCTTAACTATGGCTACACCTTC. Protein sequence: CASSLEAGILNYGYTF.

V is TRBV27 and J is TRBJ2-1; D is possibly TRBD2 (8 bases). Germline V lookup: CDR1 MNHEY, CDR2 SMNVEV (reference sequence). The V end was cut by 8 bases, the J end by 4 bases, with 18 bases between. The CDR3 consists of 15 residues. For the CDR3, the DNA is TGTGCCAGCTCTCGGGGGGGACAGCGATACAATGAGCAGTTCTTC. Residues: CASSRGGQRYNEQFF.

This chain uses TRBV19 with TRBJ2-7; 11 bases are shared with TRBD2. The V gene's germline CDR1 is LNHDA and CDR2 SQIVND (reference sequence). J gave up 3 bases and V 4 bases, and 17 bases lay outside the gene matches. The CDR3 runs to 19 residues. The CDR3 is CASSNRLAGYLQGGYEQYF. For the CDR3, the DNA is TGTGCCAGTAGTAACCGACTAGCGGGATACCTTCAGGGGGGCTACGAGCAGTACTTC.

This sequence joins TRBV12-5 and TRBJ2-6; 7 bases agree with TRBD1. The V segment lost 0 bases and the J segment 4 bases; nucleotides outside the gene matches: 0. Germline assignment: CDR1 LGHNT and CDR2 FRNRAP. The CDR3 consists of 15 residues. CDR3 bases: TGTGCTAGTGGTTTGGTACAGGGGGGGGCCAACGTCCTGACTTTC. Translation: CASGLVQGGANVLTF.

This chain joins TRBV7-3 and TRBJ2-3; 12 bases line up with TRBD2. This CDR3 spans 17 amino acids. Per germline, CDR1 SGHTA and CDR2 FQGTGA. Unmatched junction bases numbered 8, after V lost 5 bases and J lost 2 bases. The CDR3 sequence is CASSPQASGRATDTQYF. CDR3 nucleotides: TGTGCCAGCAGCCCCCAGGCTAGCGGGAGGGCCACAGATACGCAGTATTTT.

The chain uses TRBV29-1 and TRBJ2-6, with D unresolved. With 5 bases removed from V and 0 bases from J, the gap between germline ends came to 11 bases. The V gene's germline CDR1 is SQVTM and CDR2 ANQGSEA. This CDR3 contains 15 residues. CDR3 sequence reads: CSVRGASSGANVLTF. The DNA for the CDR3 is TGCAGCGTTAGAGGTGCGAGCTCTGGGGCCAACGTCCTGACTTTC.

This clone was counted only a few times. V is TRBV6-6 and J is TRBJ1-1, with a possible D match to TRBD1 (6 bases). V was pared by 3 bases and J by 4 bases, with 18 bases between. The CDR3 has 16 residues. Germline V gene data show CDR1 as MNHNY and CDR2 as SVGAGI (reference sequence). This CDR3 reads CASSYGDRFRSTEAFF. Here the CDR3 DNA reads TGTGCCAGCAGTTATGGTGACAGGTTTCGGAGCACTGAAGCTTTCTTT.

A note on this clone: Other DNA sequences in this sample translate to the same CDR3. The chain has TRBV9 and TRBJ1-1; 7 nucleotides align to TRBD1. The CDR3 is 13 amino acids. Germline trimming cut 5 bases from V and 4 bases from J; bases unmatched to any gene: 5. In germline, CDR1 is SGDLS, CDR2 YYNGEE. The CDR3 region is CASSGTGVTEAFF. The CDR3 region has the DNA TGTGCCAGCAGTGGAACAGGGGTCACTGAAGCTTTCTTT.

The chain links TRBV30 to TRBJ2-7; 10 nucleotides line up with TRBD1. J lost 4 bases, V lost 1 base, and 4 bases had no gene match. CDR3 length equals 14 residues. In germline, CDR1 is GTSNPN, CDR2 SVGIG (reference sequence). In DNA form, the CDR3 reads TGTGCCTGGAGTGACGGGACAGGGGCATACGAGCAGTACTTC. It yields the protein CAWSDGTGAYEQYF. The variable domain in full, completed from reference TRBV30 and TRBJ2-7, reads SQTIHQWPATLVQPVGSPLSLECTVEGTSNPNLYWYRQAAGRGLQLLFYSVGIGQISSEVPQNLSASRPQDRQFILSSKKLLLSDSGFYLCAWSDGTGAYEQYFGPGTRLTVT.

This chain joins TRBV9 and TRBJ2-1; 10 nucleotides match TRBD2. Germline loops: CDR1 SGDLS, CDR2 YYNGEE. V shed 0 bases, J shed 7 bases, and the junction held 1 base outside the gene matches. The CDR3 is 14 amino acids. CDR3 DNA: TGTGCCAGCAGCGTAGCGGGACTAGCGAATGAGCAGTTCTTC. Translated, it gives CASSVAGLANEQFF. The variable domain in full, with the rest retrieved from reference TRBV9 and TRBJ2-1, is DSGVTQTPKHLITATGQRVTLRCSPRSGDLSVYWYQQSLDQGLQFLIQYYNGEERAKGNILERFSAQQFPDLHSELNLSSLELGDSALYFCASSVAGLANEQFFGPGTRLTVL.